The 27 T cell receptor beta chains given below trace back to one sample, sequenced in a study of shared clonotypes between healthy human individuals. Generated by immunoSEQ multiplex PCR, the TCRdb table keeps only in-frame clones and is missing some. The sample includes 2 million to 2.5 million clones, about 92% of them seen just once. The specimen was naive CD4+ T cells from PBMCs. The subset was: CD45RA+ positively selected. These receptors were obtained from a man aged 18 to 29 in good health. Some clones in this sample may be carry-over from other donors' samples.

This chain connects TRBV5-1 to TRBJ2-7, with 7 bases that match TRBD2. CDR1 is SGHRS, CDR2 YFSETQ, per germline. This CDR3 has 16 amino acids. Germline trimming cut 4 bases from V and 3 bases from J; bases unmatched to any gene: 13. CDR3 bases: TGCGCCAGCAGCGCGGGATTGCTAGCGGATCTCTACGAGCAGTACTTC. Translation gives CASSAGLLADLYEQYF. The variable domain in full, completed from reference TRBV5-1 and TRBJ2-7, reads KAGVTQTPRYLIKTRGQQVTLSCSPISGHRSVSWYQQTPGQGLQFLFEYFSETQRNKGNFPGRFSGRQFSNSRSEMNVSTLELGDSALYLCASSAGLLADLYEQYFGPGTRLTVT.

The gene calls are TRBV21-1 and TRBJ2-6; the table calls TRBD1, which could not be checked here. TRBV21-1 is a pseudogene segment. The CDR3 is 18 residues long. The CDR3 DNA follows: TGTGCCAGCAGCAAATCTGTCGCCAGGCTCTCTGGGGCCAACGTCCTGACTTTC. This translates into CASSKSVARLSGANVLTF.

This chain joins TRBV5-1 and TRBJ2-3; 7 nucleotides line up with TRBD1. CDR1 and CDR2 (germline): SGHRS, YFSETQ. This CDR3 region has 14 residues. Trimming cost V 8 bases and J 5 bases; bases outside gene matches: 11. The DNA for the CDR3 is TGCGCCAGTCGACTGACAGGGTTCGGAGATACGCAGTATTTT. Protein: CASRLTGFGDTQYF.

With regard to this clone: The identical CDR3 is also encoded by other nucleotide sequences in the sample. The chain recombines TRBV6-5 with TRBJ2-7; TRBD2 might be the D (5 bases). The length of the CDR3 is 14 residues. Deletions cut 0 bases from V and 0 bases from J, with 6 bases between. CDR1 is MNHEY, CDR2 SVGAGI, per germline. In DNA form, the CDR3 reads TGTGCCAGCAGTTACTCCGGGAACTCCTACGAGCAGTACTTC. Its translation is CASSYSGNSYEQYF.

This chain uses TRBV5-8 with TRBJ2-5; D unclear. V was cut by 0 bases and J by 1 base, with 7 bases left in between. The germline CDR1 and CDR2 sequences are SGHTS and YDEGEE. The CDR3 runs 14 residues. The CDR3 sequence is CASSLAQVQETQYF. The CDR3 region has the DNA TGTGCCAGCAGCTTGGCGCAGGTCCAAGAGACCCAGTACTTC.

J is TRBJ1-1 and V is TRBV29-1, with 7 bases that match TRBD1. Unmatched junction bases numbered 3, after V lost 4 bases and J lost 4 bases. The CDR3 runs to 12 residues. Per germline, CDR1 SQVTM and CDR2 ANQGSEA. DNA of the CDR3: TGCAGCGTTGGGGCAGGGGGCACTGAAGCTTTCTTT. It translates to CSVGAGGTEAFF.

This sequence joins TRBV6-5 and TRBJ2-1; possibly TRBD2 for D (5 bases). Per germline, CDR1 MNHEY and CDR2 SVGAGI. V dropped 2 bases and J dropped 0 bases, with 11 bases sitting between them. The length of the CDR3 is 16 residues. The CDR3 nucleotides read TGTGCCAGCAGTTACGCTAGCTCCCCCTCCTACAATGAGCAGTTCTTC. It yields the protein CASSYASSPSYNEQFF.

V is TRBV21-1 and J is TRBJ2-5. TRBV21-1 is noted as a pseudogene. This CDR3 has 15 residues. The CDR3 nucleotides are TGTGCCAGCAGCTTCCCACCGGGACCGCAAGAGACCCAGTACTTC. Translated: CASSFPPGPQETQYF.

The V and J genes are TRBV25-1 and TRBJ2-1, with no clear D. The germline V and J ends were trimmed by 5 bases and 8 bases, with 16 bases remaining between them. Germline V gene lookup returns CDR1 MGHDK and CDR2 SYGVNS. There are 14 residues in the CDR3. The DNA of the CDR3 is TGTGCCAGCAGTAAGCCTCCCCCTAGGGATGAGCAGTTCTTC. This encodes CASSKPPPRDEQFF.

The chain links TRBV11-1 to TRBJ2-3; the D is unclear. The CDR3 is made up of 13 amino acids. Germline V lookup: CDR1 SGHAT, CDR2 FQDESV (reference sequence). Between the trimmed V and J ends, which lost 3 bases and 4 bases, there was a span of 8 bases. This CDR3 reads CASSFGLPDTQYF. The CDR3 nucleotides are TGTGCCAGCAGCTTCGGTCTTCCAGATACGCAGTATTTT.

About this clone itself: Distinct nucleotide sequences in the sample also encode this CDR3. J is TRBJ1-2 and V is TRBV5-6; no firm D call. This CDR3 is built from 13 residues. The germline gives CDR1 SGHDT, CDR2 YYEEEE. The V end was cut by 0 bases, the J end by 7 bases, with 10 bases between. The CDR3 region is CASSLGGSGGYTF. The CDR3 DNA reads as TGTGCCAGCAGCTTGGGCGGGTCGGGTGGCTACACCTTC.

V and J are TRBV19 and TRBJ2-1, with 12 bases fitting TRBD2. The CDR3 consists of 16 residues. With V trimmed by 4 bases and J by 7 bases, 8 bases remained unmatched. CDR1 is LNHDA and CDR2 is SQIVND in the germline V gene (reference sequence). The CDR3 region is CASSTPLLAGGNEQFF. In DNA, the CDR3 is TGTGCCAGTAGTACTCCGCTTCTAGCGGGAGGGAATGAGCAGTTCTTC.

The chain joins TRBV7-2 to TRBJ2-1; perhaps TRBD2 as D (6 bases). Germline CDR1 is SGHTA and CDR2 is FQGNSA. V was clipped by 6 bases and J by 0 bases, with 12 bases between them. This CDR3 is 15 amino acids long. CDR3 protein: CASRPLARSYNEQFF. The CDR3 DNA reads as TGTGCCAGCAGGCCTCTAGCGCGCTCCTACAATGAGCAGTTCTTC.

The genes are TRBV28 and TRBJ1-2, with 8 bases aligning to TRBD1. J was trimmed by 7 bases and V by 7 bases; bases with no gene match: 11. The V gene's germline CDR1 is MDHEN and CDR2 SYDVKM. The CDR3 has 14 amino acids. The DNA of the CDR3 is TGTGCCAGCATTCCCAGGTCAGGGGGCTCTGGCTACACCTTC. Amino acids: CASIPRSGGSGYTF.

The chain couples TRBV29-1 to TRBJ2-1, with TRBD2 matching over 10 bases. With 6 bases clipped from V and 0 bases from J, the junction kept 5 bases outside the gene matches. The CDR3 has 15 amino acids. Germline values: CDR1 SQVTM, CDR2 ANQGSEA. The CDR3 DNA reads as TGCAGCGTCCCAGCGGGAGGGAGCTCCTACAATGAGCAGTTCTTC. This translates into CSVPAGGSSYNEQFF.

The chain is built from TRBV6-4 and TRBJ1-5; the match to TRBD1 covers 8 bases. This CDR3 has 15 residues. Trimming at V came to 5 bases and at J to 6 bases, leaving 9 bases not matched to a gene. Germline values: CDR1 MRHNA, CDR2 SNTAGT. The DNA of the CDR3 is TGTGCCAGCAGTCAATCAGGGGGCGGCCCTCAGCCCCAGCATTTT. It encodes CASSQSGGGPQPQHF.

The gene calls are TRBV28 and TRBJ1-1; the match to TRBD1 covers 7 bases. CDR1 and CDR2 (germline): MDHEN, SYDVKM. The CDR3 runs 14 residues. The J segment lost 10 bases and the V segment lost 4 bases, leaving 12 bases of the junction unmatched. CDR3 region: CASSYPRDSSSAFF. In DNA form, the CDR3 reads TGTGCCAGCAGTTACCCGAGGGACAGTAGTTCAGCTTTCTTT. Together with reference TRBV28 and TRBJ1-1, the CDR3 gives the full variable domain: DVKVTQSSRYLVKRTGEKVFLECVQDMDHENMFWYRQDPGLGLRLIYFSYDVKMKEKGDIPEGYSVSREKKERFSLILESASTNQTSMYLCASSYPRDSSSAFFGQGTRLTVV.

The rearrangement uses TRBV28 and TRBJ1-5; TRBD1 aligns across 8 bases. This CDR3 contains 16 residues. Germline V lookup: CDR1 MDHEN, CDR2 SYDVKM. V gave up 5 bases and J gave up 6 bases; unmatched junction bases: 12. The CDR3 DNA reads TGTGCCAGCAGTATGCATCGGACAGGGAGCGGTCAGCCCCAGCATTTT. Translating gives CASSMHRTGSGQPQHF.

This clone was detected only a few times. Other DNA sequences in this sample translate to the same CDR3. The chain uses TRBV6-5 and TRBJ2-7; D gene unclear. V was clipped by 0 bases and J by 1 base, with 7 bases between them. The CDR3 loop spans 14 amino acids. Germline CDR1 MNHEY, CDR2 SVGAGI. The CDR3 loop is CASSYSGQSYEQYF. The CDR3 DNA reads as TGTGCCAGCAGTTACTCTGGGCAGTCCTACGAGCAGTACTTC.

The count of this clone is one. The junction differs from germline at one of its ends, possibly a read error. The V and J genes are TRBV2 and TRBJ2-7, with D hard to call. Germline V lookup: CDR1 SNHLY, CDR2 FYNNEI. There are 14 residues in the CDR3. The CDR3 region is CASREEVSSYEQYF. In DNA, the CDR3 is TGTGCCAGCAGGGAAGAGGTCAGCTCCTACGAGCAGTACTTC.

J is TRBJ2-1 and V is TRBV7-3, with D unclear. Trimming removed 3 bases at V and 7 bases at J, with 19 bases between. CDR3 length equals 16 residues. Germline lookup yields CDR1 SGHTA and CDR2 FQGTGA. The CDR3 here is CASSFEAPTGWNEQFF. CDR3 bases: TGTGCCAGCAGCTTTGAAGCGCCAACGGGCTGGAATGAGCAGTTCTTC.

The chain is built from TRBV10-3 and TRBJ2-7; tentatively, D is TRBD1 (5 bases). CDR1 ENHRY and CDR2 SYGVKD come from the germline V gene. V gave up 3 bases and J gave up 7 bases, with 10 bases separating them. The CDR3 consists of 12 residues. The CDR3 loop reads CAISDWGGEQYF. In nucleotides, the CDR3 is TGTGCCATCAGTGACTGGGGCGGTGAGCAGTACTTC.

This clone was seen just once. The CDR3 is CASSPGQRTDTQYF. The CDR3, as DNA: TGTGCCAGCAGCCCGGGACAACGGACAGATACGCAGTATTTT. The J gene is TRBJ2-3, the V gene TRBV7-9; D may be TRBD1 (6 bases). In germline, CDR1 is SEHNR, CDR2 FQNEAQ (reference sequence). V lost 5 bases to trimming and J lost 3 bases, with 12 bases between them. CDR3 length: 14 amino acids.

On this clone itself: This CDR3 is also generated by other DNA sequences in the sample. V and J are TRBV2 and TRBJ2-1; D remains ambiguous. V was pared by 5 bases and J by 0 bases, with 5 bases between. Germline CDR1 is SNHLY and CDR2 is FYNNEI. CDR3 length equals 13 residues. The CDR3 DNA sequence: TGTGCCAGCAGTCGAGACTCCTACAATGAGCAGTTCTTC. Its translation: CASSRDSYNEQFF.

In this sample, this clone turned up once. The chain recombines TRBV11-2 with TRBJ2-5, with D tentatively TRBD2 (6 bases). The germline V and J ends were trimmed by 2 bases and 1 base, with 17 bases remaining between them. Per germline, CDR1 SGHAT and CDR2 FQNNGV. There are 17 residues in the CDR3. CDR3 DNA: TGTGCCAGCAGCTTATACTATTCGGTGGGGGGCCAAGAGACCCAGTACTTC. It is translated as CASSLYYSVGGQETQYF.

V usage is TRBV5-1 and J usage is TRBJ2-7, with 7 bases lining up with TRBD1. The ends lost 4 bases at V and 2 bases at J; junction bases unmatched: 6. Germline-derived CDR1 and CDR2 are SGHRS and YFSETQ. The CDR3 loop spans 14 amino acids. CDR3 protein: CASSSVDRTYEQYF. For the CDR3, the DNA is TGCGCCAGCAGCAGTGTGGACAGGACCTACGAGCAGTACTTC. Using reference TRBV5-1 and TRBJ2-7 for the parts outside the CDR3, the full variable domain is KAGVTQTPRYLIKTRGQQVTLSCSPISGHRSVSWYQQTPGQGLQFLFEYFSETQRNKGNFPGRFSGRQFSNSRSEMNVSTLELGDSALYLCASSSVDRTYEQYFGPGTRLTVT.

As DNA, the CDR3 is TGTGCCAGCAGCTTAGGCGGGGTAGCGACTGAAGCTTTCTTT. This encodes CASSLGGVATEAFF. This rearrangement joins TRBV11-2 to TRBJ1-1; D is uncertain. Trimming cost V 1 base and J 5 bases, with 11 bases left between them. The CDR3 covers 14 residues. Germline CDR1 is SGHAT and CDR2 is FQNNGV.